The clone carrying this TCR beta chain was counted only a few times. What it binds is not known. This sample was taken from a study of tumor and adjacent non-tumor tissue in lung cancer. Overall study context: There were 12 adenocarcinoma, 2 squamous cell carcinoma and 1 small cell lung cancer cases. General study results and limits: Top 100 clones took a larger repertoire share in normal lung. Patients with more diverse tumor TCRs had worse survival.

The germline V gene encodes CDR1 SEHNR and CDR2 FQNEAQ (reference sequence). V was clipped by 6 bases and J by 10 bases, with 7 bases between them. There are 10 residues in the CDR3. This sample's RNA came from whole unsorted tissue. More than 3 cm separated this lung sample from the edge of the tumor. Three rounds of nested PCR, following a modified ARM-PCR protocol, produced the TCRbeta library. MiXCR was run by TCRdb on the multiplex PCR reads, yielding one entry per CDR3 protein. The sample shows some 66,000 distinct CDR3 sequences, about 61% of them seen only once. This chain joins TRBV7-9 and TRBJ2-1; weak D call: TRBD2 (5 bases). This TCR derives from a man aged 70 or older with non-small cell lung cancer. Sequencing used distant non-tumor lung tissue. CDR3 sequence: CASRAGEQFF. CDR3 in DNA: TGTGCCAGCAGGGCGGGCGAGCAGTTCTTC.